By share, the clone carrying this T cell receptor beta chain ranks as medium-sized (0.01 to 0.1%). The entry originates in a study of OX40 agonist ivuxolimab in advanced cancers. The overall study: Enrollees could have had prior anti-PD-1, anti-PD-L1 or anti-CTLA-4 therapy, which around 40% had received.

Repertoires were generated with immunoSEQ multiplex PCR, while TCRdb's copy carries only in-frame clones and drops some. Of some 35,000 clones listed, around four fifths are singletons. Trimming removed 0 bases at V and 6 bases at J, with 7 bases between. Germline lookup yields CDR1 SGHNT and CDR2 YYREEE (reference sequence). The CDR3 spans 12 residues. The chain carries TRBV5-4 and TRBJ2-7; D unresolved. The sequence derives from an adult with an advanced solid tumor such as melanoma, head and neck, liver or kidney cancer. The specimen was CD4+ or CD8+ T cells sorted from blood, collected in a trial of the OX40 agonist ivuxolimab. The CDR3 region has the DNA TGTGCCAGCAGCTTGGGCAGTTTCGAGCAGTACTTC. Residues: CASSLGSFEQYF.